This T cell receptor (beta chain) was sequenced for a study of CD8+ T cells in alopecia areata. The CDR3 covers 14 residues. V lost 7 bases, J lost 5 bases, and 11 bases stayed unmatched. Germline values: CDR1 GTSNPN, CDR2 SVGIG (reference sequence). Sequencing templates came from extracted RNA that was reverse transcribed into cDNA. The protocol was immunoSEQ multiplex PCR, while the TCRdb copy is restricted to in-frame clones and leaves out a portion. The data show 120,000 or so clones, 47% seen once. Sequenced: NKG2D-low CD8+ T cells sorted from blood. The sequence was collected from a human donor with alopecia areata. This chain connects TRBV30 to TRBJ1-2, with TRBD1 identical over 9 bases. CDR3 nucleotide sequence: TGTGCCTCCGCCATCAAGGGACAGGGATATGGCTACACCTTC. This encodes CASAIKGQGYGYTF.